This T cell receptor (beta chain) was recovered during a study of blood T cell repertoires in COVID-19. Turning to the study itself: Samples representing acute and convalescent COVID-19 were sourced from the United States, Italy and Spain. PBMCs, B-cell-depleted T cells, or T cells were the source of the cDNA or gDNA that made up the material.

CDR1 and CDR2 (germline): PRHDT, FYEKMQ (reference sequence). V was trimmed by 4 bases and J by 0 bases, leaving 12 bases between them. The CDR3 is 15 residues long. Across over 20 US areas, participants ranged in age from roughly 18 to 89 years. Participant reports of clinical history set cohort assignment. Clones were sequenced by immunoSEQ multiplex PCR, and TCRdb holds only the in-frame ones, with some missing. In the table there are about 170,000 clones, about 88% of which are singletons. The TCR was taken from a human donor with acute COVID-19. The donor label of this sample is uncertain. The specimen was PBMCs or T cells enriched from blood (not recorded which). The genes are TRBV13 and TRBJ1-1; D not certain. CDR3 loop: CASSSFRGMNTEAFF. The CDR3 DNA follows: TGTGCCAGCAGCTCTTTTCGGGGAATGAACACTGAAGCTTTCTTT.